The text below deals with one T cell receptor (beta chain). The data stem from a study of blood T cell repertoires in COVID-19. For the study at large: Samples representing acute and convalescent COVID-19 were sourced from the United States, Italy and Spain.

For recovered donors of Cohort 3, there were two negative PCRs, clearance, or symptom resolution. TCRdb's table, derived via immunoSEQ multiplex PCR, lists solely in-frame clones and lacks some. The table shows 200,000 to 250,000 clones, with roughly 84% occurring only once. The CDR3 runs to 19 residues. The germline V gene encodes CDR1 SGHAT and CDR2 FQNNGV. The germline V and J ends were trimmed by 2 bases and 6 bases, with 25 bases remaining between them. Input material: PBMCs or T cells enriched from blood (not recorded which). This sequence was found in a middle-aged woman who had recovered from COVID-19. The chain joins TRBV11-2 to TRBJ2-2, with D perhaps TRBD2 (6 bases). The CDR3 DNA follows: TGTGCCAGCAGCTTAAATCTGGTATCCGGGACTGGGGGACCCGGGGAGCTGTTTTTT. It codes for CASSLNLVSGTGGPGELFF. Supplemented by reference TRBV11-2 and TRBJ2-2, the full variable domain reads EAGVAQSPRYKIIEKRQSVAFWCNPISGHATLYWYQQILGQGPKLLIQFQNNGVVDDSQLPKDRFSAERLKGVDSTLKIQPAKLEDSAVYLCASSLNLVSGTGGPGELFFGEGSRLTVL.